The 13 T cell receptor beta chains reported below all come from one sample, sequenced in a study of T-cell reconstitution after alpha-beta-depleted transplantation in children. Using unique molecular identifiers, the investigators prepared the TCRbeta library. TCRdb called the PCR reads again in MiXCR, with one record for every CDR3 protein. Among hundreds of thousands of distinct CDR3 sequences, roughly 17% were seen once, and the ten largest hold 1.1%. The material sequenced was PBMCs from the stem cell graft donor, taken from the stem cell graft. The receptors stem from a human donor who donated a stem cell graft to a child with acute myeloid leukemia.

This clonotype was counted ten times or more. V is TRBV20-1 and J is TRBJ2-1; D may be TRBD1 (5 bases). The CDR3 has 13 residues. Germline CDR1 reads DFQATT; CDR2 reads SNEGSKA (reference sequence). The ends were cut back, 5 bases at V and 2 bases at J, with 10 bases in the middle. DNA for the CDR3: TGCAGTGCTGTGGACACCACCTACAATGAGCAGTTCTTC. Amino acid sequence: CSAVDTTYNEQFF.

This clonotype was recorded at least ten times. Germline and junction disagree at one end, which may indicate a read error. V gene TRBV5-1 combines with J gene TRBJ2-6; D perhaps matches TRBD1 (5 bases). There are 15 residues in the CDR3. Germline V lookup: CDR1 SGHRS, CDR2 YFSETQ. CDR3: CASSLDSSGANVLTF. The CDR3 coding sequence is TGTGCCAGCAGCCTCGACAGCTCTGGGGCCAACGTCCTGACTTTC.

This clonotype was seen a few times. This chain connects TRBV4-3 to TRBJ2-1; either TRBD1 or TRBD2 may fit D (5 bases each). The CDR3 loop spans 14 amino acids. V was cut by 0 bases and J by 7 bases, with 10 bases left in between. Germline V lookup: CDR1 LGHNA, CDR2 YSLEER. CDR3 amino acids: CASSQDSWGNEQFF. CDR3 DNA: TGCGCCAGCAGCCAAGACTCGTGGGGGAATGAGCAGTTCTTC.

This chain links TRBV20-1 with TRBJ2-5, with D unclear. V lost 3 bases and J 5 bases, leaving 7 bases between the germline ends. Looked up from germline, CDR1 is DFQATT and CDR2 is SNEGSKA (reference sequence). The CDR3 contains 11 residues. The CDR3 region is CSARARETQYF. CDR3 in DNA: TGCAGTGCTAGGGCCCGGGAGACCCAGTACTTC.

The chain joins TRBV2 to TRBJ2-1; a possible D gene is TRBD1 (5 bases). This CDR3 is 15 amino acids long. Germline CDR1 and CDR2: SNHLY and FYNNEI. V was shortened by 3 bases and J by 4 bases, with 13 bases between the two germline ends. In DNA form, the CDR3 reads TGTGCCAGCAGTGATGTTCAGGGATCATACAATGAGCAGTTCTTC. This encodes CASSDVQGSYNEQFF. Filled out from reference TRBV2 and TRBJ2-1, the complete variable domain reads EPEVTQTPSHQVTQMGQEVILRCVPISNHLYFYWYRQILGQKVEFLVSFYNNEISEKSEIFDDQFSVERPDGSNFTLKIRSTKLEDSAMYFCASSDVQGSYNEQFFGPGTRLTVL.

V and J are TRBV6-5 and TRBJ1-2; 10 positions match TRBD1. The ends lost 6 bases at V and 11 bases at J; junction bases unmatched: 6. Germline V lookup: CDR1 MNHEY, CDR2 SVGAGI. The CDR3 runs 12 residues. In nucleotides, the CDR3 is TGTGCCAGCAGCCGCGACAGGGGGCATTACACCTTC. This translates into CASSRDRGHYTF.

Details on this clonotype: A single base separates this from a much larger clone, so it may be a read error. The rearrangement links TRBV20-1 to TRBJ1-3, with TRBD1 matching over 8 bases. The CDR3 sequence is 14 residues long. CDR1 is DFQATT, CDR2 SNEGSKA, per germline (reference sequence). This chain's CDR3 is CSAWTGSSGNTTYF. The CDR3 coding sequence is TGCAGTGCCTGGACAGGGAGCTCTGGAAACACCACATATTTT.

V is TRBV5-1 and J is TRBJ1-1; D is ambiguous. Deletions cut 0 bases from V and 2 bases from J, with 8 bases between. This CDR3 is built from 14 residues. Germline values: CDR1 SGHRS, CDR2 YFSETQ. The CDR3 coding sequence is TGCGCCAGCAGCTTGGTAGGGTCAAACACTGAAGCTTTCTTT. It specifies CASSLVGSNTEAFF.

This clonotype was seen ten or more times. The rearrangement links TRBV5-5 to TRBJ1-5; D is unresolved. Germline CDR1 reads SGHKS; CDR2 reads YYEKEE (reference sequence). V shed 1 base and J shed 0 bases, with 11 bases lying between them. The CDR3 spans 16 residues. The CDR3 DNA is TGTGCCAGCAGCTTGAACCACCCTTATAGCAATCAGCCCCAGCATTTT. This translates into CASSLNHPYSNQPQHF.

V usage is TRBV7-9 and J usage is TRBJ2-5; no firm D call. The CDR3 contains 13 residues. Germline CDR1 is SEHNR and CDR2 is FQNEAQ (reference sequence). V was cut by 2 bases and J by 5 bases, with 9 bases left in between. The CDR3: CASSLSSEETQYF. CDR3 coding DNA: TGTGCCAGCAGCTTAAGTTCGGAGGAGACCCAGTACTTC.

In this sample, this clonotype turned up a few times. The chain has TRBV30 and TRBJ1-2; the D gene is possibly TRBD1 (6 bases). This CDR3 comprises 15 residues. Germline values: CDR1 GTSNPN, CDR2 SVGIG (reference sequence). Trimming pared 1 base from V and 7 bases from J, leaving 19 bases between. CDR3 in amino acids: CAWSAGDIYFPGYTF. The CDR3 region has the DNA TGTGCCTGGAGTGCCGGGGACATCTATTTCCCTGGCTACACCTTC.

The V and J genes are TRBV7-9 and TRBJ2-3; no definite D call. The V and J ends lost 11 bases and 3 bases respectively, with 18 bases between them. Germline values: CDR1 SEHNR, CDR2 FQNEAQ (reference sequence). This CDR3 is 14 amino acids long. In nucleotides, the CDR3 is TGTGCCGTCCTAACAGTCCCTCTAACAGATACGCAGTATTTT. Protein product: CAVLTVPLTDTQYF.

The gene calls are TRBV7-9 and TRBJ1-1; D is unclear. Germline V gives CDR1 SEHNR, CDR2 FQNEAQ (reference sequence). V lost 1 base and J lost 4, with 10 bases in between. The CDR3 sequence is 14 residues long. The CDR3 loop reads CASSLGGPTTEAFF. CDR3 nucleotides: TGTGCCAGCAGCTTAGGTGGCCCGACCACTGAAGCTTTCTTT. Drawing the rest from reference TRBV7-9 and TRBJ1-1, the complete variable domain is DTGVSQNPRHKITKRGQNVTFRCDPISEHNRLYWYRQTLGQGPEFLTYFQNEAQLEKSRLLSDRFSAERPKGSFSTLEIQRTEQGDSAMYLCASSLGGPTTEAFFGQGTRLTVV.